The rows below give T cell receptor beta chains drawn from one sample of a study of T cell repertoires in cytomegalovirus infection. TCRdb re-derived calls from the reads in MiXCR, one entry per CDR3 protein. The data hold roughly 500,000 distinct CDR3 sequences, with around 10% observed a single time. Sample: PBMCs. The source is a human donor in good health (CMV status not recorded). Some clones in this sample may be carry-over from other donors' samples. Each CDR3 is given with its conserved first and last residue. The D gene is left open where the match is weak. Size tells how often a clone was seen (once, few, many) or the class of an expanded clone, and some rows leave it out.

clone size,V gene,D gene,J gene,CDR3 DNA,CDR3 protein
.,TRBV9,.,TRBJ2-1,TGTGCCAGCAGCCGCGGGGGCCTTAGGGACAATGAGCAGTTCTTC,CASSRGGLRDNEQFF
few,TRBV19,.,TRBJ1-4,TGTGCCAGTAGTATTCGAACAGGGTTCGGTGAAAAACTGTTTTTT,CASSIRTGFGEKLFF
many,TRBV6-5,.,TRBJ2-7,TGTGCCAGCAGTTACCCTGGGCAGGGATACGAGCAGTACTTC,CASSYPGQGYEQYF
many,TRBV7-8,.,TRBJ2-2,TGTGCCAGCAGCTTACGAGGGTCTAGGGCCGGGGAGCTGTTTTTT,CASSLRGSRAGELFF
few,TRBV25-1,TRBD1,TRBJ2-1,TGTGCCAGCAGTGGAGACAGGGGGGGTGAGCAGTTCTTC,CASSGDRGGEQFF
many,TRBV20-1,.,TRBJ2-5,TGCAGTGCTACTGGAGCACAAGAGACCCAGTACTTC,CSATGAQETQYF
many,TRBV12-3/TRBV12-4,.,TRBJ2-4,TGTGCCAGCAGTTTAAGGCAGGCCACCAAAAACATTCAGTACTTC,CASSLRQATKNIQYF
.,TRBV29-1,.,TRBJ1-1,TGCAGCGTCACCAGGAAGAACACTGAAGCTTTCTTT,CSVTRKNTEAFF
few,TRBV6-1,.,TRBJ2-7,TGTGCCAGCAGTTCCCCCAGGAGCTCCTACGAGCAGTACTTC,CASSSPRSSYEQYF
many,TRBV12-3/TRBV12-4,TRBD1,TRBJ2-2,TGTGCCAGCATTCTTCGACAGGGAAACACCGGGGAGCTGTTTTTT,CASILRQGNTGELFF
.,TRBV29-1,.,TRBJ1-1,TGCAGCGGTCTCGCGAACACTGAAGCTTTCTTT,CSGLANTEAFF
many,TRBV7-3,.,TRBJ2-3,TGTGCCAGCAGCTGGGGCGACAGTGATACGCAGTATTTT,CASSWGDSDTQYF
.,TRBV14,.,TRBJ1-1,TGTGCCAGCAGCCAAGTTCAGGGGAGAGGTGAAGCTTTCTTT,CASSQVQGRGEAFF
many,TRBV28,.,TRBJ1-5,TGTGCCAGCAGTGCTGACCACCATAGCAATCAGCCCCAGCATTTT,CASSADHHSNQPQHF
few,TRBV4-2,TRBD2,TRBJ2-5,TGTGCCAGCAGCCAAGTAGCTAGCGGGACACAAGAGACCCAGTACTTC,CASSQVASGTQETQYF
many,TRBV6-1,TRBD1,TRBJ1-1,TGTGCCAGCAGTGCGGGACAGGGCGAAGCTTTCTTT,CASSAGQGEAFF
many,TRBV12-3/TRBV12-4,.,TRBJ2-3,TGTGCCAGCAGGCTAGCTAGCCTTCTAGATACGCAGTATTTT,CASRLASLLDTQYF
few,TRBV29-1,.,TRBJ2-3,TGCAGCGTTGAAAGCGCTAGCACAGATACGCAGTATTTT,CSVESASTDTQYF
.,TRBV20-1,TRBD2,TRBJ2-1,TGCAGTGCTAGAGATCGTGGGGGGGTGCAGTTCTTC,CSARDRGGVQFF
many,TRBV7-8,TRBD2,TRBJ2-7,TGTGCCAGCAGCTCAACGACTAGCGGGGTCGGCTACGAGCAGTACTTC,CASSSTTSGVGYEQYF
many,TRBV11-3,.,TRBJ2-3,TGTGCCAGCTCGAGGGGCGGGGCCCCCGCAGATACGCAGTATTTT,CASSRGGAPADTQYF
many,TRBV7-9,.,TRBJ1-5,TGTGCCAGCAGCCGGGACGGTGATAGCAATCAGCCCCAGCATTTT,CASSRDGDSNQPQHF
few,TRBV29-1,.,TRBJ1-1,TGCAGCGTTGCTCAGACAGGGAACACTGAAGCTTTCTTT,CSVAQTGNTEAFF
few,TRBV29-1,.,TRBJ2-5,TGCAGCGCCCCTTTCGGCCAAGAGACCCAGTACTTC,CSAPFGQETQYF
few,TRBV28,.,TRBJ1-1,TGTGCCAGCAGCCGGGGACTCCAGAACACTGAAGCTTTCTTT,CASSRGLQNTEAFF
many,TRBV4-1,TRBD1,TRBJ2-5,TGCGCCAGCAGCTTGACAGGGAAGGAGACCCAGTACTTC,CASSLTGKETQYF
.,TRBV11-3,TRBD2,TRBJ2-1,TGTGCCAGCAGCTCGAGGAGCGGGATTAGAGATGAGCAGTTCTTC,CASSSRSGIRDEQFF
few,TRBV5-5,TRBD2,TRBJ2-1,TGTGCCAGCAGCTCGGATAGCGGGGGGGCTCCGAGTGAGCAGTTCTTC,CASSSDSGGAPSEQFF
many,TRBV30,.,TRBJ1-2,TGTGCCTGGAGATTCTTCAGTGCAGCGAAGGACGGCTACACCTTC,CAWRFFSAAKDGYTF